These T cell receptor beta chains were read from a single sample in a study of control samples from healthy donors and cancer patients. Assay used: immunoSEQ multiplex PCR; TCRdb lists only in-frame clones, some missing. The profile shows 150,000 to 200,000 clones, 70% to 90% of them singletons. Sequencing was carried out using blood. The source is a young woman in good health. The CDR3 runs from the conserved cysteine through the conserved F or W. The order of the fields is D gene, clone size, V gene, J gene, CDR3 DNA, CDR3 protein. A D gene is named only where the DNA matches it firmly. A row's size may be missing; if present it is once, few, many or a size class.

D: NA; size: NA; V: TRBV2; J: TRBJ1-5; DNA: TGTGCCACCAACCTCCAGGGCTTCAATCAGCCCCAGCATTTT; CDR3: CATNLQGFNQPQHF
D: NA; size: NA; V: TRBV12-3/TRBV12-4; J: TRBJ1-2; DNA: TGTGCCAGCGGATACTCGGGGTCTGGCTACACCTTC; CDR3: CASGYSGSGYTF
D: TRBD2; size: NA; V: TRBV5-1; J: TRBJ2-5; DNA: TGCGCCAGCAGCTTGGCTAGCGGGGGGGCCCAAGAGACCCAGTACTTC; CDR3: CASSLASGGAQETQYF
D: NA; size: NA; V: TRBV27; J: TRBJ2-3; DNA: TGTGCCAGCAGTCCCCCCCGCGGGGATACGCAGTATTTT; CDR3: CASSPPRGDTQYF
D: NA; size: NA; V: TRBV27; J: TRBJ2-3; DNA: TGTGCCAGCAGTCCCCCGTTCTGGCGGGTCAGCACAGATACGCAGTATTTT; CDR3: CASSPPFWRVSTDTQYF
D: TRBD1; size: NA; V: TRBV19; J: TRBJ2-2; DNA: TGTGCCAGTAGCGGACAGGGACCCGGGGAGCTGTTTTTT; CDR3: CASSGQGPGELFF
D: TRBD2; size: NA; V: TRBV9; J: TRBJ2-1; DNA: TGTGCCAGCAGCGTAGCTAGCGGGAGCGGGTACAATGAGCAGTTCTTC; CDR3: CASSVASGSGYNEQFF
D: NA; size: NA; V: TRBV11-3; J: TRBJ2-1; DNA: TGTGCCAGCAGCTTAGGAGGGATCTCAAACAATGAGCAGTTCTTC; CDR3: CASSLGGISNNEQFF
D: TRBD2; size: NA; V: TRBV5-1; J: TRBJ2-7; DNA: TGCGCCAGCAGCCTAACTAGCGGATCCTACGAGCAGTACTTC; CDR3: CASSLTSGSYEQYF
D: NA; size: NA; V: TRBV28; J: TRBJ2-4; DNA: TGTGCCAGCAGAAAACAGGGTTCGGGAAACATTCAGTACTTC; CDR3: CASRKQGSGNIQYF
D: NA; size: NA; V: TRBV7-8; J: TRBJ1-5; DNA: TGTGCCAGCAGCTTAGCGCAGGCCGATAGCAATCAGCCCCAGCATTTT; CDR3: CASSLAQADSNQPQHF
D: TRBD1; size: NA; V: TRBV7-6; J: TRBJ1-6; DNA: TGTGCCAGCAGCTTTAACAGGGGCCGCCCGGGGGGAAGTCATAAGGGGTCCCTCCACTTT; CDR3: CASSFNRGRPGGSHKGSLHF
D: NA; size: NA; V: TRBV6-4; J: TRBJ2-1; DNA: TGTGCCAGCGCGGGACTGGAGGGCAATGAGCAGTTCTTC; CDR3: CASAGLEGNEQFF
D: NA; size: many; V: TRBV2; J: TRBJ2-5; DNA: TGTGCCAGCAGGGTTAAAGAGACCCAGTACTTC; CDR3: CASRVKETQYF
D: TRBD1; size: NA; V: TRBV3-1/TRBV3-2; J: TRBJ1-6; DNA: TGCGCCAGCAGCCGGACAGGGCTGTATAATTCACCCCTCCACTTT; CDR3: CASSRTGLYNSPLHF
D: NA; size: NA; V: TRBV19; J: TRBJ1-2; DNA: TGTGCCAGTAGTGCTGGGATAGGCTATGGCTACACCTTC; CDR3: CASSAGIGYGYTF
D: NA; size: NA; V: TRBV27; J: TRBJ1-4; DNA: TGTGCCAGCAGTCCCCACAGGGTTTGGGAAAAACTGTTTTTT; CDR3: CASSPHRVWEKLFF
D: NA; size: NA; V: TRBV5-5; J: TRBJ2-7; DNA: TGTGCCAGCACCCTAGGGGGGTCGGGGCCCTACGAGCAGTACTTC; CDR3: CASTLGGSGPYEQYF
D: NA; size: NA; V: TRBV5-1; J: TRBJ1-1; DNA: TGCGCCAGCAGCTTGGGGGGTGGAGAAACTGAAGCTTTCTTT; CDR3: CASSLGGGETEAFF
D: TRBD1; size: NA; V: TRBV10-2; J: TRBJ2-1; DNA: TGCGCCAGCAGTGAGCCGGGGACAGGGGCGTTAACATACAATGAGCAGTTCTTC; CDR3: CASSEPGTGALTYNEQFF
D: TRBD2; size: NA; V: TRBV19; J: TRBJ2-7; DNA: TGTGCCAGTAGTAGGACAGGTGGACCGGGACTAGCCCTATCCGAGCAGTACTTC; CDR3: CASSRTGGPGLALSEQYF
D: TRBD1; size: NA; V: TRBV20-1; J: TRBJ2-1; DNA: TGCAGTGCTAGTCTTGAGTCGGACAGGGGGACCAATGAGCAGTTCTTC; CDR3: CSASLESDRGTNEQFF
D: NA; size: NA; V: TRBV10-3; J: TRBJ1-5; DNA: TGTGCCATCAGTGGGAGCAATCAGCCCCAGCATTTT; CDR3: CAISGSNQPQHF
D: TRBD2; size: NA; V: TRBV5-1; J: TRBJ2-2; DNA: TGCGCCAGCAGCTCCTTCGAGGGGAGGGGAACCGGGGAGCTGTTTTTT; CDR3: CASSSFEGRGTGELFF
D: TRBD1; size: few; V: TRBV3-1/TRBV3-2; J: TRBJ1-5; DNA: TGTGCCAGCAGCCAAGATTTTTCGGACAGGGGGCATACAAATCAGCCCCAGCATTTT; CDR3: CASSQDFSDRGHTNQPQHF
D: TRBD2; size: NA; V: TRBV27; J: TRBJ2-5; DNA: TGTGCCAGCAGGCGGGAGGTCCAAGAGACCCAGTACTTC; CDR3: CASRREVQETQYF
D: NA; size: NA; V: TRBV7-9; J: TRBJ1-2; DNA: TGTGCCAGCAGCGCGGGGCGGGACATTAAGAACTATGGCTACACCTTC; CDR3: CASSAGRDIKNYGYTF
D: NA; size: NA; V: TRBV15; J: TRBJ2-3; DNA: TGTGCCACCTCCTACGGCGAGCAGCGCACAGATACGCAGTATTTT; CDR3: CATSYGEQRTDTQYF
D: NA; size: NA; V: TRBV28; J: TRBJ1-1; DNA: TGTGCCAGCAGGCCGCACATGAACACTGAAGCTTTCTTT; CDR3: CASRPHMNTEAFF
D: NA; size: NA; V: TRBV11-3; J: TRBJ2-3; DNA: TGTGCCAGCAGCCAAAAATGGGACGGTACGCAGTATTTT; CDR3: CASSQKWDGTQYF
D: TRBD1; size: NA; V: TRBV19; J: TRBJ1-5; DNA: TGTGCCAGTAGTCACCAGCCGGGACAGAATCAGCCCCAGCATTTT; CDR3: CASSHQPGQNQPQHF
D: TRBD2; size: once; V: TRBV28; J: TRBJ2-7; DNA: TGTGCCAGCAGAACCCCCCTTAGCGGGGGCCACGAGCAGTACTTC; CDR3: CASRTPLSGGHEQYF
D: TRBD2; size: NA; V: TRBV6-1; J: TRBJ2-5; DNA: TGTGCCAGCAGTGATCCCGGGAGAGCTAGCGGGGGCTGGGTGACCCAGTACTTC; CDR3: CASSDPGRASGGWVTQYF
D: TRBD1; size: NA; V: TRBV12-5; J: TRBJ1-1; DNA: TGTGCTAGTGGTTTGGACAGGGGGCTAGGGATCACTGAAGCTTTCTTT; CDR3: CASGLDRGLGITEAFF
D: NA; size: NA; V: TRBV7-9; J: TRBJ1-2; DNA: TGTGCCAGCAGCTGGGAAAGGGATGGCTACACCTTC; CDR3: CASSWERDGYTF
D: TRBD2; size: NA; V: TRBV3-1/TRBV3-2; J: TRBJ2-1; DNA: TGTGCCAGCAGCCTAATGCTAGCGGTCTCCTACAATGAGCAGTTCTTC; CDR3: CASSLMLAVSYNEQFF
D: NA; size: NA; V: TRBV7-8; J: TRBJ2-5; DNA: TGTGCCAGCAGCTCAGTTCAAGGGACGTTGAAAGAGACCCAGTACTTC; CDR3: CASSSVQGTLKETQYF
D: TRBD1; size: NA; V: TRBV14; J: TRBJ1-2; DNA: TGTGCCAGCAGCCAGGACAGGGGCGGCTCCTATGGCTACACCTTC; CDR3: CASSQDRGGSYGYTF
D: NA; size: NA; V: TRBV3-1/TRBV3-2; J: TRBJ1-1; DNA: TGTGCCAGCAGCGCTTCCCCCGGGGCTCAAGCTTTCTTT; CDR3: CASSASPGAQAFF